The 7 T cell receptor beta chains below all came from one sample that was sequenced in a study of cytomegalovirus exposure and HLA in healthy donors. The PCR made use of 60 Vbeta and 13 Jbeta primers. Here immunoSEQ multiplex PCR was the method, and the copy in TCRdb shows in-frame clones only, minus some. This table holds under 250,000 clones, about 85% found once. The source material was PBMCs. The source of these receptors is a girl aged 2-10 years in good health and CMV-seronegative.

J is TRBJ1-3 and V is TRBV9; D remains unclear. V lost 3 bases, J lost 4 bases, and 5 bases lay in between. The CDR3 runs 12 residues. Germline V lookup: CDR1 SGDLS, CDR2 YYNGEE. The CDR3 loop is CASSALGNTIYF. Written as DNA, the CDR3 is TGTGCCAGCAGCGCGTTGGGAAACACCATATATTTT.

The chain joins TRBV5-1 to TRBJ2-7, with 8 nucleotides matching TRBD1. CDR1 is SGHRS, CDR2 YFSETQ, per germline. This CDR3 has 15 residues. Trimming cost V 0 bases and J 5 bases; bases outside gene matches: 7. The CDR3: CASSLVPDRENEQYF. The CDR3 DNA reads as TGCGCCAGCAGCTTGGTTCCGGACAGGGAGAACGAGCAGTACTTC.

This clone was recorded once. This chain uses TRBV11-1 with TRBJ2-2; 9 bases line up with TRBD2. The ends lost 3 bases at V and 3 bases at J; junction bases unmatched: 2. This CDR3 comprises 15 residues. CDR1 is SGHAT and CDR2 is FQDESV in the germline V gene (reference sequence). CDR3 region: CASSFAGGYTGELFF. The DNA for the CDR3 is TGTGCCAGCAGCTTCGCGGGGGGGTACACCGGGGAGCTGTTTTTT.

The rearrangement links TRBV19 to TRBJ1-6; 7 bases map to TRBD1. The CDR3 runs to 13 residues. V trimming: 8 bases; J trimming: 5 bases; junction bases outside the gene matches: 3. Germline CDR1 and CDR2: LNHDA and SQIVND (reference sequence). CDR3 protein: CASGTANNSPLHF. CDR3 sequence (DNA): TGTGCCAGTGGGACAGCGAATAATTCACCCCTCCACTTT. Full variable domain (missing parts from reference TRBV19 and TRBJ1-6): DGGITQSPKYLFRKEGQNVTLSCEQNLNHDAMYWYRQDPGQGLRLIYYSQIVNDFQKGDIAEGYSVSREKKESFPLTVTSAQKNPTAFYLCASGTANNSPLHFGNGTRLTVT.

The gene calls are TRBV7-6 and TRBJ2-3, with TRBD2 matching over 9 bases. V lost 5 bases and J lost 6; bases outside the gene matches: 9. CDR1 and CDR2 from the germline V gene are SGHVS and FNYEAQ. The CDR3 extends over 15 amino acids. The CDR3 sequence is CASSPSSGVLDTQYF. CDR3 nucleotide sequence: TGTGCCAGCAGCCCTTCTAGCGGGGTCCTGGATACGCAGTATTTT.

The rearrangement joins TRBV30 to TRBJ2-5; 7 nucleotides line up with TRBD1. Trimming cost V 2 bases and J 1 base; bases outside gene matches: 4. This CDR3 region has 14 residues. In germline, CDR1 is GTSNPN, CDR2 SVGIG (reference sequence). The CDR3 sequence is CAWSRGRVQETQYF. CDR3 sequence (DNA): TGTGCCTGGAGTAGGGGGCGAGTCCAAGAGACCCAGTACTTC.

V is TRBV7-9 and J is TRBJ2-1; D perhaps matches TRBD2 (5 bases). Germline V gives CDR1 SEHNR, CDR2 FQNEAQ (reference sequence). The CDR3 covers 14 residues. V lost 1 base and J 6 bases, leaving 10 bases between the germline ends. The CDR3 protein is CASSLVTSTNEQFF. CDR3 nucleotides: TGTGCCAGCAGCTTAGTTACTAGTACCAATGAGCAGTTCTTC.